The 13 T cell receptor beta chains given below trace back to one sample, sequenced in a study of cytomegalovirus exposure and HLA in healthy donors. 13 Jbeta primers and 60 Vbeta primers were used for the PCR. This table comes from immunoSEQ multiplex PCR, and its TCRdb copy is limited to in-frame clones, with some not included. The top ten clones hold approximately 16% of a sample with 99,000 or so clones, roughly an eighth of them seen once. What was sequenced was PBMCs. These TCRs come from a man between 40 and 49 years old in good health and CMV-seropositive.

This clone showed up just a few times. The rearrangement joins TRBV7-2 to TRBJ1-2; TRBD1 is a possible D gene (5 bases). CDR3 length: 16 residues. Trimming removed 6 bases at V and 2 bases at J, with 19 bases between. Germline loops: CDR1 SGHTA, CDR2 FQGNSA. The CDR3 DNA sequence: TGTGCCAGCAGGGCCGTGGGGGGGTCAGGAAACTATGGCTACACCTTC. Its translation is CASRAVGGSGNYGYTF.

The chain joins TRBV9 to TRBJ2-1; weak D call: TRBD1 (6 bases). Trimming pared 3 bases from V and 2 bases from J, leaving 24 bases between. This CDR3 has 19 amino acids. The germline V gene encodes CDR1 SGDLS and CDR2 YYNGEE. The CDR3 bases are TGTGCCAGCAGCGAGACTGACAGGCTCCTCGGAACTACCTACAATGAGCAGTTCTTC. Its translation is CASSETDRLLGTTYNEQFF.

The rearrangement links TRBV10-1 to TRBJ1-4; maybe TRBD1 (6 bases). Germline lookup yields CDR1 WNHNN and CDR2 SYGVQD (reference sequence). With 5 bases removed from V and 5 bases from J, the gap between germline ends came to 9 bases. The CDR3 is 13 amino acids. CDR3 DNA sequence: TGCGCCAGCAGTAGGACAGAAAATGAAAAACTGTTTTTT. Its translation: CASSRTENEKLFF.

This clone was counted only a few times. The V and J genes are TRBV30 and TRBJ2-7; 8 nucleotides agree with TRBD1. V lost 5 bases, J lost 7 bases, and 7 bases stayed unmatched. Germline CDR1 GTSNPN, CDR2 SVGIG (reference sequence). This CDR3 is built from 12 residues. The CDR3 is CAWGGQGGEQYF. DNA for the CDR3: TGTGCCTGGGGAGGACAGGGCGGTGAGCAGTACTTC.

This clone was detected a few times. The chain has TRBV28 and TRBJ2-5, with 9 bases aligning to TRBD1. The J segment lost 5 bases and the V segment lost 5 bases, leaving 6 bases of the junction unmatched. The germline CDR1 and CDR2 sequences are MDHEN and SYDVKM. The CDR3 contains 14 residues. The CDR3 sequence: CASSTGGGWETQYF. DNA of the CDR3: TGTGCCAGCAGTACAGGGGGCGGGTGGGAGACCCAGTACTTC.

Only a few counts were recorded for this clone. This chain joins TRBV10-1 and TRBJ2-7; D call uncertain. Deletions cut 3 bases from V and 0 bases from J, with 12 bases between. The germline CDR1 and CDR2 sequences are WNHNN and SYGVQD (reference sequence). This CDR3 is built from 15 residues. The CDR3 DNA reads as TGCGCCAGCAGTGAATTCCGAGCAGGCTCCTACGAGCAGTACTTC. Amino acids: CASSEFRAGSYEQYF.

The genes are TRBV7-2 and TRBJ1-4; D unclear. The CDR3 is made up of 16 amino acids. The V gene's germline CDR1 is SGHTA and CDR2 FQGNSA. The V end was cut by 1 base, the J end by 7 bases, with 16 bases between. CDR3 sequence reads: CASSLVFVGGGEKLFF. Written as DNA, the CDR3 is TGTGCCAGCAGCTTAGTTTTCGTGGGTGGCGGTGAAAAACTGTTTTTT.

A remark on this clone: The germline gene is not matched at one end of the junction; a read error may be the cause. The V and J genes are TRBV6-1 and TRBJ1-2; perhaps TRBD1 as D (5 bases). Per germline, CDR1 MNHNS and CDR2 SASEGT. The length of the CDR3 is 13 residues. Written as DNA, the CDR3 is TGTGCCAGCAGTGCGGAGGGACTCTATGGCCACACCTTC. Translating gives CASSAEGLYGHTF.

The rearrangement uses TRBV28 and TRBJ1-2; TRBD1 is a possible D gene (5 bases). Trimming pared 8 bases from V and 4 bases from J, leaving 20 bases between. This CDR3 has 15 residues. Germline-derived CDR1 and CDR2 are MDHEN and SYDVKM. CDR3 coding DNA: TGTGCCAGCTTCGCCGTTGAAGGGGCAGGCTATGGCTACACCTTC. Its protein product is CASFAVEGAGYGYTF.

The chain is built from TRBV27 and TRBJ2-7; D unclear. This CDR3 has 14 amino acids. Germline V lookup: CDR1 MNHEY, CDR2 SMNVEV (reference sequence). Trimming left V 4 bases short and J 3 bases short, with 13 bases between. The CDR3 DNA reads as TGTGCCAGCAGTTCCAGGATTTACGGCTACGAGCAGTACTTC. This sequence encodes CASSSRIYGYEQYF.

The J gene is TRBJ2-7, the V gene TRBV18; D remains unclear. CDR3 length equals 16 residues. Germline V gene sequence: CDR1 KGHSH, CDR2 LQKENI. V was pared by 0 bases and J by 0 bases, with 12 bases between. The CDR3 is CASSPPVRVSSYEQYF. The CDR3, as DNA: TGTGCCAGCTCACCACCAGTCCGGGTAAGCTCCTACGAGCAGTACTTC.

This clone has more than one count but fewer than ten. V gene TRBV7-9 combines with J gene TRBJ2-5; 10 positions match TRBD1. CDR1 is SEHNR, CDR2 FQNEAQ, per germline (reference sequence). CDR3 length equals 14 residues. Trimming cost V 5 bases and J 3 bases; bases outside gene matches: 3. DNA for the CDR3: TGTGCCAGCAGCCCGACAGGGGGCGAAGAGACCCAGTACTTC. Encoded protein: CASSPTGGEETQYF.

The chain combines TRBV19 with TRBJ2-1, with a tentative D call TRBD1 (5 bases). The CDR3 sequence is 14 residues long. Per the germline V gene, CDR1 is LNHDA and CDR2 is SQIVND (reference sequence). V lost 0 bases and J lost 5, with 8 bases in between. The CDR3 protein is CASSIEGVNNEQFF. CDR3 coding DNA: TGTGCCAGTAGTATAGAAGGGGTCAACAATGAGCAGTTCTTC.